The clone carrying this T cell receptor beta chain was counted once. Original analysis: Amplification of reference gene primers provided the estimated nucleated cell counts. Produced via immunoSEQ multiplex PCR; TCRdb's table is partial and in-frame only. V and J calls and clone size are those listed in that table; D and trimming were worked out from the DNA. The data hold roughly 230,000 clones, with 90% observed a single time. The entry originates in a study of blood T cell repertoires in COVID-19. Germline V gene data show CDR1 as MNHEY and CDR2 as SMNVEV (reference sequence). V was clipped by 6 bases and J by 4 bases; unmatched bases: 7. There are 14 residues in the CDR3.

J is TRBJ1-2 and V is TRBV27; 8 bases line up with TRBD1. Sequencing was performed on peripheral blood. The source of this sequence is a woman in her sixties with COVID-19, enrolled during active disease. CDR3 sequence: CASREDRAGYGYTF. DNA of the CDR3: TGTGCCAGCAGAGAGGACAGGGCTGGCTATGGCTACACCTTC.